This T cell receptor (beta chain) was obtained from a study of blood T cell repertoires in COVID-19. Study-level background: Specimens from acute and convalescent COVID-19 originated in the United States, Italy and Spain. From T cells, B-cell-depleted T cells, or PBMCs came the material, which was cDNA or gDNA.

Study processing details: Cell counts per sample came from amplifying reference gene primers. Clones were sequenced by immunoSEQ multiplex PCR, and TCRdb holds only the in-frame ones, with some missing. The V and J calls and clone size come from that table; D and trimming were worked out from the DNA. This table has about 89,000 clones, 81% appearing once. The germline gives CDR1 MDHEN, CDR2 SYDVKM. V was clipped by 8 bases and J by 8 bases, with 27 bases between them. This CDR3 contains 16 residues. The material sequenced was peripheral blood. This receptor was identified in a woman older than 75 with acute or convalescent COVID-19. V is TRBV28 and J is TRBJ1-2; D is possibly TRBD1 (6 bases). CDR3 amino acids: CASWTTTGRWGEGYTF. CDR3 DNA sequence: TGTGCCAGCTGGACAACGACAGGCCGCTGGGGAGAGGGCTACACCTTC.